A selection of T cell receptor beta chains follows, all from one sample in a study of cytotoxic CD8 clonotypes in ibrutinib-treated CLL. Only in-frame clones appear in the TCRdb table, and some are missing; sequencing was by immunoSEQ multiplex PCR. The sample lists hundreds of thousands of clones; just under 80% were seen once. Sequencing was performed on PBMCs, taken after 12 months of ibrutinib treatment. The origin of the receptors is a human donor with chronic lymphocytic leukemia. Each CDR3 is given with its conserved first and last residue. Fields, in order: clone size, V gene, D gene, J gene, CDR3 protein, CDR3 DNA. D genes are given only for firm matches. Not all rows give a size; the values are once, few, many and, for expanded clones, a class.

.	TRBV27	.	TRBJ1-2	CASTLTPDRRYGYTF	TGTGCCAGCACCCTTACCCCCGACAGGCGCTATGGCTACACCTTC
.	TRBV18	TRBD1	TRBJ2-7	CASSPPGTGDHEQYF	TGTGCCAGCTCACCACCCGGGACAGGGGATCACGAGCAGTACTTC
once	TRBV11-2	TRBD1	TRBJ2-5	CASSSTGQDQETQYF	TGTGCCAGCAGCTCGACTGGACAGGACCAAGAGACCCAGTACTTC
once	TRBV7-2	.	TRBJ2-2	CASSLNPSTGELFF	TGTGCCAGCAGCTTAAATCCTAGCACCGGGGAGCTGTTTTTT
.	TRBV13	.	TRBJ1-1	CASSLMGGNTEAFF	TGTGCCAGCAGCTTGATGGGGGGGAACACTGAAGCTTTCTTT
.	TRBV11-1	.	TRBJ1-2	CASRVDSASYGYTF	TGTGCCAGCAGAGTGGACAGCGCTTCCTATGGCTACACCTTC
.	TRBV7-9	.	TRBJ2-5	CASSLASGVGRGEETQYF	TGTGCCAGCAGCTTAGCGTCCGGGGTTGGCAGGGGAGAAGAGACCCAGTACTTC
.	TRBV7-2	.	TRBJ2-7	CASSLSGNEQYF	TGTGCCAGCAGCTTATCAGGGAACGAGCAGTACTTC
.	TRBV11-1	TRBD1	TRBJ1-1	CASSNLQGARTEAFF	TGTGCCAGCAGCAACCTACAGGGGGCGAGGACTGAAGCTTTCTTT
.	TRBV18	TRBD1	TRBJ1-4	CASSGQGEKLFF	TGTGCCAGCTCAGGACAGGGGGAAAAACTGTTTTTT
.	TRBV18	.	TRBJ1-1	CASSPRDSPEAFF	TGTGCCAGCTCACCACGCGACAGCCCAGAAGCTTTCTTT
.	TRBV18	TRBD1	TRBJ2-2	CASSSRGQGISGELFF	TGTGCCAGCTCATCACGTGGACAGGGTATATCCGGGGAGCTGTTTTTT
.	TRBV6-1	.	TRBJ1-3	CASSEKGAQLVSSGNTIYF	TGTGCCAGCAGTGAAAAAGGGGCCCAACTCGTGAGCTCTGGAAACACCATATATTTT
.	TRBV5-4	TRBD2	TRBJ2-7	CASSGAGGTYEQYF	TGTGCCAGCAGTGGGGCGGGGGGGACCTACGAGCAGTACTTC
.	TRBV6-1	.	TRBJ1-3	CASGSRNTIYF	TGTGCCAGCGGGAGTAGAAACACCATATATTTT
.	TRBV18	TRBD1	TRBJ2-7	CASSLTPGQGSYEQYF	TGTGCCAGCTCACTAACACCGGGACAGGGATCCTACGAGCAGTACTTC
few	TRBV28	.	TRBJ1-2	CASSPLSYGYTF	TGTGCCAGCAGTCCCCTTTCCTATGGCTACACCTTC
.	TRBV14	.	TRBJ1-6	CASSPRWNSPLHF	TGTGCCAGCAGCCCGAGATGGAATTCACCCCTCCACTTT
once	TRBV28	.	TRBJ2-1	CASLTQGKQFF	TGTGCCAGCTTGACTCAGGGTAAGCAGTTCTTC
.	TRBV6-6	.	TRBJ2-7	CASSSGPLSYF	TGTGCCAGCAGCTCCGGGCCTCTTTCGTACTTC
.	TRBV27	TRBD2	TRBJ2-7	CASSLSQAGGPYEQYF	TGTGCCAGCAGTTTATCGCAAGCGGGGGGGCCTTACGAGCAGTACTTC
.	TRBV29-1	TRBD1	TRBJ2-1	CSAQGLDEQFF	TGCAGCGCACAGGGGCTGGATGAGCAGTTCTTC
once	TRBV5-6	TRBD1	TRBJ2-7	CASRNDRERTYEQYF	TGTGCCAGCAGGAATGACAGGGAACGAACCTACGAGCAGTACTTC
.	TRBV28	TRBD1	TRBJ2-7	CASLGGTASYEQYF	TGTGCCAGCTTGGGTGGGACAGCGTCCTACGAGCAGTACTTC
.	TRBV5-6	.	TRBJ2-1	CASSLAGTLRWGEQFF	TGTGCCAGCAGCTTGGCCGGGACTCTGAGATGGGGTGAGCAGTTCTTC
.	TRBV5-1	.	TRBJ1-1	CASSSPGEMNTEAFF	TGCGCCAGCAGCTCACCAGGGGAGATGAACACTGAAGCTTTCTTT
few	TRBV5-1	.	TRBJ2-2	CASSLDGRGATGELFF	TGCGCCAGCAGCTTGGATGGCAGGGGGGCCACCGGGGAGCTGTTTTTT
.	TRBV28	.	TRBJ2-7	CASSVTYSYEQYF	TGTGCCAGCAGTGTTACTTACTCCTACGAGCAGTACTTC
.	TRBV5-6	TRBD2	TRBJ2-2	CASSTGTSYTGELFF	TGTGCCAGCAGCACCGGGACTAGCTACACCGGGGAGCTGTTTTTT
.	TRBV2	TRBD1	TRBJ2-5	CASKGDSGGVVQYF	TGTGCCAGCAAGGGGGACAGTGGGGGTGTTGTCCAGTACTTC
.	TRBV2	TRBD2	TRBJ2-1	CASSASGGAYNEQFF	TGTGCCAGCAGCGCTAGCGGGGGGGCCTACAATGAGCAGTTCTTC
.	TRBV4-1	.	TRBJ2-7	CASSQFPGVREQYF	TGCGCCAGCAGCCAATTCCCAGGGGTGAGGGAGCAGTACTTC
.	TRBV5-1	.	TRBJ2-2	CASSPYSVGTGELFF	TGCGCCAGCAGCCCCTACTCCGTGGGTACCGGGGAGCTGTTTTTT
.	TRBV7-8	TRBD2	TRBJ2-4	CASSPRLAGGPDIQYF	TGTGCCAGCAGCCCAAGACTAGCGGGAGGGCCGGACATTCAGTACTTC
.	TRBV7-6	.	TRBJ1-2	CASSLLSGFNYGYTF	TGTGCCAGCAGCTTATTATCGGGGTTTAACTATGGCTACACCTTC
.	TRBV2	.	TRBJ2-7	CASRPGSSLPYEQYF	TGTGCCAGCAGGCCGGGGAGCAGCCTTCCTTACGAGCAGTACTTC
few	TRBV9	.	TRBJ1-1	CASSVSEGRGTAFF	TGTGCCAGCAGCGTATCTGAGGGGCGGGGTACGGCTTTCTTT
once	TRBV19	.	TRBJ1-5	CASSWGTQPQHF	TGTGCCAGTAGCTGGGGGACTCAGCCCCAGCATTTT
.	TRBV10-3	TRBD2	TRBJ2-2	CAITSGGAAGELFF	TGTGCCATCACGAGCGGGGGGGCAGCCGGGGAGCTGTTTTTT
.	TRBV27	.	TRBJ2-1	CASRFVGTGLHNEQFF	TGTGCCAGCAGATTCGTCGGAACAGGACTCCACAATGAGCAGTTCTTC
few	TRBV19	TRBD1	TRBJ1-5	CATLGQENQPQHF	TGTGCCACGCTTGGACAGGAAAATCAGCCCCAGCATTTT
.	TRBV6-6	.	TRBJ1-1	CASKKIGTPTTEAFF	TGTGCCAGCAAAAAAATAGGGACACCCACGACTGAAGCTTTCTTT
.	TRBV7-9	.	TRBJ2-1	CASSLARTSYSDNEQFF	TGTGCCAGCAGCTTAGCCCGGACGTCGTATTCGGACAATGAGCAGTTCTTC
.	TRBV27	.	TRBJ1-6	CASSLFPDGHNSPLHF	TGTGCCAGCAGTTTATTCCCGGACGGGCATAATTCACCCCTCCACTTT
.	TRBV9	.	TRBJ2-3	CASSVAGPEGDTQYF	TGTGCCAGCAGCGTAGCCGGGCCAGAGGGAGATACGCAGTATTTT
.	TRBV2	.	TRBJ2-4	CASSTDSFFNPKNIQYF	TGTGCCAGCTCTACCGACAGCTTCTTCAACCCCAAAAACATTCAGTACTTC
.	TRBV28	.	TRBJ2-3	CASGVTDTQYF	TGTGCCAGTGGGGTCACAGATACGCAGTATTTT
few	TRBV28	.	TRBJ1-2	CASSHGQRYGYTF	TGTGCCAGCAGCCATGGACAGCGCTATGGCTACACCTTC
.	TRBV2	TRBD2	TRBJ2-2	CASKQLAGNTGELFF	TGTGCCAGCAAGCAACTAGCGGGAAACACCGGGGAGCTGTTTTTT
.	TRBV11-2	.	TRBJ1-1	CASSLGDSGGLSEAFF	TGTGCCAGCAGCTTAGGGGACTCTGGTGGGCTTTCTGAAGCTTTCTTT
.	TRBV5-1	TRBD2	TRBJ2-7	CASSLGLARLEQYF	TGCGCCAGCAGCTTAGGACTAGCCCGGCTGGAGCAGTACTTC
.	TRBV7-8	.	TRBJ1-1	CASSSPVLEGTEAFF	TGTGCCAGCAGCTCCCCCGTGCTGGAGGGCACTGAAGCTTTCTTT
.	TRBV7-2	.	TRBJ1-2	CASSLAPRGNGYTF	TGTGCCAGCAGCTTAGCTCCCCGAGGCAATGGCTACACCTTC
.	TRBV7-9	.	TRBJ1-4	CASSLGGHRDEKLFF	TGTGCCAGCAGCTTAGGGGGACACAGGGATGAAAAACTGTTTTTT
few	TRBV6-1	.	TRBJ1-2	CASSESGEGYTF	TGTGCCAGCAGCGAATCCGGAGAGGGCTACACCTTC
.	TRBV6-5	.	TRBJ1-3	CAVTSSGNTIYF	TGTGCCGTTACAAGCTCTGGAAACACCATATATTTT
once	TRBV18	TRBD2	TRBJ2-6	CASSPISGLTSGANVLTF	TGTGCCAGCTCTCCCATTAGCGGGCTGACCTCTGGGGCCAACGTCCTGACTTTC